Listed here are 29 T cell receptor beta chains from one sample, sequenced in a study of shared clonotypes between healthy human individuals. The assay was immunoSEQ multiplex PCR, and TCRdb's table has in-frame clones only and misses some. This table has 850,000 to 1,200,000 clones, about 75% appearing once. The sample comprised memory CD4+ T cells sorted from blood. As for subset: CD45RA-negative fraction. The origin of the receptors is a man between 18 and 35 years old in good health.

The chain employs TRBV7-8 and TRBJ2-7, with TRBD1 identical over 9 bases. The CDR3 has 12 residues. Germline lookup yields CDR1 SGHVS and CDR2 FQNEAQ. V lost 1 base, J lost 13 bases, and 5 bases stayed unmatched. CDR3 nucleotide sequence: TGTGCCAGCAGCTTAGTTAAGGGACAGGGATACTTC. Translating it yields CASSLVKGQGYF.

This clone came up a few times. V is TRBV5-6 and J is TRBJ1-3, with 8 bases fitting TRBD1. The CDR3 is 19 amino acids. Germline assignment: CDR1 SGHDT and CDR2 YYEEEE. The trim removed 4 bases at V and 0 bases at J, leaving 15 bases unmatched. CDR3 DNA sequence: TGTGCCAGCAGCGGGCCGCCGGGACAGGTTTCTTTCTCTGGAAACACCATATATTTT. Its translation: CASSGPPGQVSFSGNTIYF.

Note on this clone: A much larger clonotype is one base distant, so this may be a read error. The rearrangement uses TRBV6-6 and TRBJ1-1; TRBD1 is a possible D gene (6 bases). The V end was cut by 4 bases, the J end by 1 base, with 7 bases between. This CDR3 comprises 13 residues. The germline V gene encodes CDR1 MNHNY and CDR2 SVGAGI (reference sequence). CDR3 residues: CASSWTENTEAFF. Here the CDR3 DNA reads TGTGCCAGCAGTTGGACAGAGAACACTGAAGCTTTCTTT.

This clone was seen once. The rearrangement joins TRBV6-6 to TRBJ2-7, with D maybe TRBD2 (6 bases). Germline-derived CDR1 and CDR2 are MNHNY and SVGAGI (reference sequence). This CDR3 comprises 14 residues. V was shortened by 9 bases and J by 7 bases, with 22 bases between the two germline ends. DNA for the CDR3: TGTGCCAGTACCCCCCTAGCGTGGGTCGGGGAGCAGTACTTC. Protein: CASTPLAWVGEQYF.

This clone has more than one count but fewer than ten. The CDR3 DNA reads as TGTGCCAGCTCAATTACAGGGAACACTGAAGCTTTCTTT. The encoded protein is CASSITGNTEAFF. This chain joins TRBV18 and TRBJ1-1, with D perhaps TRBD1 (5 bases). The CDR3 is 13 residues long. CDR1 KGHSH and CDR2 LQKENI come from the germline V gene. V was pared by 5 bases and J by 1 base, with 8 bases between.

This rearrangement joins TRBV7-2 to TRBJ2-1; 9 positions agree with TRBD2. This CDR3 spans 15 amino acids. Per germline, CDR1 SGHTA and CDR2 FQGNSA. J was trimmed by 1 base and V by 4 bases; bases with no gene match: 2. The CDR3 loop reads CASSSAGGSYNEQFF. CDR3 DNA sequence: TGTGCCAGCAGCTCGGCGGGAGGGTCCTACAATGAGCAGTTCTTC.

V is TRBV27 and J is TRBJ2-7; the D is unclear. The germline V gene has CDR1 MNHEY and CDR2 SMNVEV (reference sequence). The CDR3 is 14 amino acids. Trimming left V 3 bases short and J 6 bases short, with 15 bases between. DNA of the CDR3: TGTGCCAGCAGTTTTATCGAACTACCTTCCGAGCAGTACTTC. Its protein product is CASSFIELPSEQYF.

The rearrangement joins TRBV4-1 to TRBJ1-5, with D perhaps TRBD1 (5 bases). Germline CDR1 MGHRA, CDR2 YSYEKL. The CDR3 covers 15 residues. The ends were cut back, 4 bases at V and 0 bases at J, with 10 bases in the middle. CDR3 in DNA: TGCGCCAGCAGCCTGACAGATTATAGCAATCAGCCCCAGCATTTT. Translation: CASSLTDYSNQPQHF.

The chain links TRBV10-2 to TRBJ2-7; possibly TRBD1 for D (5 bases). The ends were cut back, 6 bases at V and 12 bases at J, with 24 bases in the middle. Germline CDR1 WSHSY, CDR2 SAAADI. CDR3 size: 14 residues. The CDR3 spells CASRPESITQASYF. The CDR3 region has the DNA TGCGCCAGCAGACCGGAATCCATAACACAGGCATCGTACTTC.

This clone was detected only a few times. The CDR3 protein is CASSDPTGTRQYF. DNA of the CDR3: TGTGCCAGCAGTGACCCCACCGGGACTCGACAGTATTTT. This sequence joins TRBV2 and TRBJ2-3, with D possibly being TRBD2 (6 bases). CDR1 and CDR2 from the germline V gene are SNHLY and FYNNEI. This CDR3 has 13 amino acids. V lost 3 bases, J lost 12 bases, and 16 bases lay in between.

This chain connects TRBV28 to TRBJ1-2; 8 bases match TRBD1. The CDR3 length is 15 residues. V trimming: 5 bases; J trimming: 0 bases; junction bases outside the gene matches: 5. CDR1 is MDHEN, CDR2 SYDVKM, per germline. CDR3 loop: CASSARTGTNYGYTF. The CDR3 DNA follows: TGTGCCAGCAGTGCGCGGACAGGGACTAACTATGGCTACACCTTC.

This clone has more than one count but fewer than ten. The chain recombines TRBV18 with TRBJ2-1; TRBD2 matches 8 bases. Per germline, CDR1 KGHSH and CDR2 LQKENI. The CDR3 totals 16 residues. The V and J ends lost 2 bases and 0 bases, in that order; junction bases with no gene match: 3. This chain's CDR3 is CASSPSLAGSYNEQFF. As DNA, the CDR3 is TGTGCCAGCTCACCATCCCTAGCGGGCTCCTACAATGAGCAGTTCTTC.

This clone was counted only a few times. This rearrangement joins TRBV28 to TRBJ2-1; the D gene is possibly TRBD2 (7 bases). The germline gives CDR1 MDHEN, CDR2 SYDVKM. V was pared by 3 bases and J by 2 bases, with 14 bases between. The CDR3 has 16 residues. The CDR3: CASSLGGALTYNEQFF. The DNA for the CDR3 is TGTGCCAGCAGTTTGGGGGGGGCCTTGACCTACAATGAGCAGTTCTTC.

As to this clone: With only one base between it and a far larger clone, this is likely a read error. The chain has TRBV10-3 and TRBJ1-1; 9 positions agree with TRBD1. Germline V gene data show CDR1 as ENHRY and CDR2 as SYGVKD. The CDR3 spans 14 residues. The CDR3 loop reads CASSRQGEEAEAFF. The CDR3 DNA sequence: TGTGCCAGCAGTCGACAGGGGGAAGAGGCTGAAGCTTTCTTT.

The chain has TRBV10-3 and TRBJ2-7; D is perhaps TRBD2 (7 bases). The germline V gene encodes CDR1 ENHRY and CDR2 SYGVKD. CDR3 length: 13 amino acids. V lost 9 bases, J lost 0 bases, and 12 bases lay in between. CDR3 sequence reads: CAIGRDTSYEQYF. CDR3 DNA sequence: TGTGCCATAGGGAGGGACACCTCCTACGAGCAGTACTTC.

This clone was counted a single time. This chain connects TRBV7-2 to TRBJ2-1, with D perhaps matching TRBD2 (5 bases). Germline values: CDR1 SGHTA, CDR2 FQGNSA. The CDR3 loop spans 14 amino acids. Deletions cut 5 bases from V and 9 bases from J, with 17 bases between. The CDR3 reads CASSVGVISSEQFF. In nucleotides, the CDR3 is TGTGCCAGCAGCGTGGGAGTGATTAGTAGTGAGCAGTTCTTC. The variable domain in full, completed from reference TRBV7-2 and TRBJ2-1, reads GAGVSQSPSNKVTEKGKDVELRCDPISGHTALYWYRQSLGQGLEFLIYFQGNSAPDKSGLPSDRFSAERTGGSVSTLTIQRTQQEDSAVYLCASSVGVISSEQFFGPGTRLTVL.

The CDR3 coding sequence is TGTGCCAGCAGCTTGGGGGGTACCATCATGAACACTGAAGCTTTCTTT. Amino acids: CASSLGGTIMNTEAFF. V and J are TRBV5-4 and TRBJ1-1; D ambiguous. The CDR3 has 16 residues. The V end was cut by 0 bases, the J end by 0 bases, with 12 bases between. Germline V gene sequence: CDR1 SGHNT, CDR2 YYREEE (reference sequence).

V is TRBV2 and J is TRBJ1-5, with 7 positions matching TRBD1. J gave up 2 bases and V 6 bases, and 7 bases lay outside the gene matches. The CDR3 consists of 15 residues. CDR1 and CDR2 (germline): SNHLY, FYNNEI. Here the CDR3 DNA reads TGTGCCAGCAGCCGACAGGGTCCTGGCAATCAGCCCCAGCATTTT. This codes for CASSRQGPGNQPQHF.

This clone appeared a few times. The genes are TRBV9 and TRBJ1-4; TRBD1 is a possible D gene (5 bases). V dropped 3 bases and J dropped 3 bases, with 9 bases sitting between them. This CDR3 contains 14 residues. Germline assignment: CDR1 SGDLS and CDR2 YYNGEE. CDR3 DNA sequence: TGTGCCAGCAGCGGCCAGGGATCTAATGAAAAACTGTTTTTT. It translates to CASSGQGSNEKLFF.

The CDR3 DNA sequence: TGTGCCAGCAGCTTAGAACAGGGACCAAACACCGGGGAGCTGTTTTTT. Translated: CASSLEQGPNTGELFF. This rearrangement joins TRBV7-2 to TRBJ2-2; perhaps TRBD1 as D (6 bases). From germline, CDR1 is SGHTA and CDR2 FQGNSA. V lost 1 base, J lost 2 bases, and 11 bases lay in between. The length of the CDR3 is 16 residues.

In the case of this clone: A far larger clone is only one base removed, so a read error is likely. This chain joins TRBV11-1 and TRBJ1-1; D gene uncertain. Germline CDR1 reads SGHAT; CDR2 reads FQDESV (reference sequence). CDR3 length: 13 residues. Trimming stripped 0 bases from V and 4 bases from J, with 6 bases between. CDR3 sequence (DNA): TGTGCCAGCAGCTTAGCGGAGGGCACTGAAGCTTTCTTT. Its protein is CASSLAEGTEAFF.

This sequence joins TRBV5-6 and TRBJ2-5; D remains ambiguous. The CDR3 runs 16 residues. V lost 3 bases to trimming and J lost 6 bases, with 21 bases between them. The germline V gene encodes CDR1 SGHDT and CDR2 YYEEEE. CDR3 residues: CASSSIHDPLHQTQYF. In DNA, the CDR3 is TGTGCCAGCAGCTCCATTCATGACCCTCTCCACCAGACCCAGTACTTC.

This clone has a single count. The chain couples TRBV28 to TRBJ2-1, with TRBD2 matching 9 bases. The CDR3 spans 17 residues. Trimming at V came to 6 bases and at J to 4 bases, leaving 13 bases not matched to a gene. Germline V CDR1 and CDR2: MDHEN, SYDVKM. CDR3 sequence: CASRSEILAGSYNEQFF. CDR3 coding DNA: TGTGCCAGCAGATCCGAGATCCTAGCGGGGTCTTACAATGAGCAGTTCTTC.

The chain combines TRBV14 with TRBJ1-5; possibly TRBD1 for D (6 bases). CDR1 and CDR2 (germline): SGHDN, FVKESK. Trimming removed 5 bases at V and 9 bases at J, with 14 bases between. CDR3 length equals 13 residues. CDR3 sequence reads: CASSERRGGPQHF. Here the CDR3 DNA reads TGTGCCAGCAGCGAAAGAAGGGGGGGGCCCCAGCATTTT.

J is TRBJ2-1 and V is TRBV11-2; tentative D call: TRBD2 (5 bases). The ends were cut back, 4 bases at V and 0 bases at J, with 13 bases in the middle. Germline V gene sequence: CDR1 SGHAT, CDR2 FQNNGV. The length of the CDR3 is 16 residues. The CDR3 DNA reads as TGTGCCAGCAGCTCATTACGGGGAAGCTCCTACAATGAGCAGTTCTTC. Amino acid sequence: CASSSLRGSSYNEQFF.

V and J are TRBV6-6 and TRBJ1-5, with D possibly matching TRBD1 (5 bases). CDR1 is MNHNY, CDR2 SVGAGI, per germline (reference sequence). V lost 5 bases and J 8 bases, leaving 16 bases between the germline ends. The CDR3 consists of 14 residues. CDR3 nucleotides: TGTGCCAGCAGTAATCGGGGGTTTGTAGAGCCCCAGCATTTT. Its protein is CASSNRGFVEPQHF.

V gene TRBV7-2 combines with J gene TRBJ2-5; possibly TRBD2 for D (6 bases). The CDR3 has 14 amino acids. V was shortened by 4 bases and J by 12 bases, with 21 bases between the two germline ends. The germline V gene has CDR1 SGHTA and CDR2 FQGNSA. CDR3 bases: TGTGCCAGCAGCTCCTTTGAGGGTAGCGGCTCCGAGTACTTC. Protein sequence: CASSSFEGSGSEYF.

The chain links TRBV5-4 to TRBJ2-2; unclear D gene. Per germline, CDR1 SGHNT and CDR2 YYREEE (reference sequence). Between the trimmed V and J ends, which lost 4 bases and 6 bases, there was a span of 7 bases. The CDR3 is 12 residues long. The CDR3 nucleotides read TGTGCCAGCAGCCCAGTATCCGGGGAGCTGTTTTTT. Encoded protein: CASSPVSGELFF.

The chain carries TRBV9 and TRBJ2-3; TRBD1 agrees at 9 bases. The CDR3 sequence is 15 residues long. The germline V gene encodes CDR1 SGDLS and CDR2 YYNGEE. V lost 4 bases, J lost 2 bases, and 5 bases stayed unmatched. CDR3 nucleotides: TGTGCCAGCAGCAGCGGGACAGGGAACACAGATACGCAGTATTTT. Amino acid sequence: CASSSGTGNTDTQYF.